The 9 T cell receptor beta chains given below trace back to one sample, sequenced in a study of cytomegalovirus exposure and HLA in healthy donors. Clones were sequenced by immunoSEQ multiplex PCR, and TCRdb holds only the in-frame ones, with some missing. Of under 150,000 clones in the sample, more than 85% were seen once. The sequencing sample was made of PBMCs. The origin of the receptors is a man in his late teens or twenties in good health and CMV-seronegative.

The rearrangement joins TRBV11-2 to TRBJ2-3; 8 bases fit TRBD1. V trimming: 1 base; J trimming: 5 bases; junction bases outside the gene matches: 5. The CDR3 spans 15 residues. Germline loops: CDR1 SGHAT, CDR2 FQNNGV. CDR3 in amino acids: CASSLGQGNRDTQYF. The CDR3 DNA follows: TGTGCCAGCAGCTTAGGACAGGGGAATAGAGATACGCAGTATTTT.

CDR3 residues: CASSSTIGHKPHEQYF. CDR3 bases: TGTGCCAGCAGCTCGACGATAGGACACAAACCCCACGAGCAGTACTTC. This rearrangement joins TRBV11-2 to TRBJ2-7; the D gene is possibly TRBD1 (5 bases). Germline CDR1 is SGHAT and CDR2 is FQNNGV. The V end lost 4 bases, the J end lost 5 bases, and 21 bases lay between the germline ends. There are 16 residues in the CDR3. Full variable domain (outside the CDR3, taken from reference TRBV11-2 and TRBJ2-7): EAGVAQSPRYKIIEKRQSVAFWCNPISGHATLYWYQQILGQGPKLLIQFQNNGVVDDSQLPKDRFSAERLKGVDSTLKIQPAKLEDSAVYLCASSSTIGHKPHEQYFGPGTRLTVT.

The chain has TRBV5-1 and TRBJ2-2; D possibly corresponds to TRBD2 (5 bases). The germline V gene encodes CDR1 SGHRS and CDR2 YFSETQ. The CDR3 has 17 amino acids. The V gene lost 5 bases and the J gene lost 0 bases, with 17 bases spanning the gap. In nucleotides, the CDR3 is TGCGCCAGCAGTTTAGGAAACACGGGGACGAACACCGGGGAGCTGTTTTTT. This sequence encodes CASSLGNTGTNTGELFF.

The chain has TRBV30 and TRBJ1-2; D not certain. The germline V and J ends were trimmed by 4 bases and 2 bases, with 8 bases remaining between them. CDR1 and CDR2 (germline): GTSNPN, SVGIG (reference sequence). The CDR3 has 12 amino acids. The CDR3 coding sequence is TGTGCCTGGACAGAGGCCAACTATGGCTACACCTTC. Its translation is CAWTEANYGYTF.

The genes are TRBV2 and TRBJ1-2; D not certain. V gave up 0 bases and J gave up 2 bases, with 10 bases separating them. Germline CDR1 and CDR2: SNHLY and FYNNEI. The CDR3 sequence is 15 residues long. CDR3 residues: CASSEARAFNYGYTF. DNA of the CDR3: TGTGCCAGCAGTGAAGCGCGGGCCTTCAACTATGGCTACACCTTC.

This clone has only one observation. The rearrangement links TRBV5-1 to TRBJ2-3; TRBD2 matches 7 bases. V lost 3 bases to trimming and J lost 0 bases; unmatched junction nucleotides: 4. The length of the CDR3 is 15 residues. Per the germline V gene, CDR1 is SGHRS and CDR2 is YFSETQ. The CDR3, as DNA: TGCGCCAGCAGCTGGAGGGACTACAGCACAGATACGCAGTATTTT. Translation gives CASSWRDYSTDTQYF.

The chain employs TRBV19 and TRBJ2-7, with 8 nucleotides matching TRBD1. V lost 10 bases and J lost 2; bases outside the gene matches: 10. This CDR3 region has 14 residues. Germline V CDR1 and CDR2: LNHDA, SQIVND (reference sequence). CDR3 bases: TGTGCCACCGCAGACAGGGGACGGCCCTACGAGCAGTACGTC. Residues: CATADRGRPYEQYV.

The genes are TRBV2 and TRBJ2-7; the match to TRBD1 covers 7 bases. Germline CDR1 SNHLY, CDR2 FYNNEI. The CDR3 sequence is 14 residues long. The junction had 4 bases not matched to a gene; V was cut back by 2 bases and J by 3 bases. The CDR3 sequence: CASSELGQIYEQYF. The DNA for the CDR3 is TGTGCCAGCAGTGAACTGGGACAGATCTACGAGCAGTACTTC. The variable domain in full, completed from reference TRBV2 and TRBJ2-7, reads EPEVTQTPSHQVTQMGQEVILRCVPISNHLYFYWYRQILGQKVEFLVSFYNNEISEKSEIFDDQFSVERPDGSNFTLKIRSTKLEDSAMYFCASSELGQIYEQYFGPGTRLTVT.

This chain links TRBV29-1 with TRBJ2-2; D might be TRBD1 (6 bases). Germline V gives CDR1 SQVTM, CDR2 ANQGSEA. The CDR3 totals 12 residues. The ends were cut back, 4 bases at V and 4 bases at J, with 7 bases in the middle. CDR3 DNA: TGCAGCGTTGCCAGGGGCACCGGGGAGCTGTTTTTT. This codes for CSVARGTGELFF.